These T cell receptor beta chains were read from a single sample in a study of a mutant IDH1 vaccine in newly diagnosed glioma. Libraries were prepared by immunoSEQ multiplex PCR; TCRdb keeps only in-frame clonotypes and omits some of them. Of 30,000 to 45,000 clones in the sample, approximately 78% are singletons; the top ten hold less than 6.5%. These receptors' antigens are unknown. Sequencing used PBMCs, obtained from a glioma patient whose treatment included an IDH1 peptide vaccine. Every receptor here comes from a man aged 40-55 years with glioma. The CDR3 runs from the conserved cysteine through the conserved F or W. The D gene is left open where the match is weak. The size field is filled for only some rows; it gives once, few, many or a size class.

j_call: TRBJ1-3
v_call: TRBV7-2
d_call: NA
clone_size: NA
cdr3_aa: CASSLVPYRGYGNTIYF
cdr3_nt: TGTGCCAGCAGCTTAGTTCCCTATAGGGGATATGGAAACACCATATATTTT

j_call: TRBJ1-3
v_call: TRBV5-1
d_call: NA
clone_size: NA
cdr3_aa: CASSLGGRSSGNTIYF
cdr3_nt: TGCGCCAGCAGCTTAGGCGGGCGGAGCTCTGGAAACACCATATATTTT

j_call: TRBJ1-3
v_call: TRBV6-5
d_call: NA
clone_size: NA
cdr3_aa: CASTGNTIYF
cdr3_nt: TGTGCCAGCACCGGAAACACCATATATTTT

j_call: TRBJ2-5
v_call: TRBV18
d_call: NA
clone_size: NA
cdr3_aa: CASSRTPSVGTEGETQYF
cdr3_nt: TGTGCCAGCTCACGAACACCCTCTGTGGGTACAGAAGGAGAGACCCAGTACTTC

j_call: TRBJ1-1
v_call: TRBV9
d_call: NA
clone_size: few
cdr3_aa: CASSVGAGPNTEAFF
cdr3_nt: TGTGCCAGCAGCGTAGGGGCAGGGCCGAACACTGAAGCTTTCTTT

j_call: TRBJ2-7
v_call: TRBV7-9
d_call: NA
clone_size: NA
cdr3_aa: CASSFGQTYEQYF
cdr3_nt: TGTGCCAGCAGCTTTGGGCAAACCTACGAGCAGTACTTC

j_call: TRBJ1-5
v_call: TRBV6-6
d_call: NA
clone_size: NA
cdr3_aa: CASSYRLGDQPQHF
cdr3_nt: TGTGCCAGCAGTTACCGTTTGGGGGATCAGCCCCAGCATTTT

j_call: TRBJ1-4
v_call: TRBV7-9
d_call: TRBD1
clone_size: NA
cdr3_aa: CASSSTGATNEKLFF
cdr3_nt: TGTGCCAGCAGTTCGACAGGGGCAACTAATGAAAAACTGTTTTTT

j_call: TRBJ1-1
v_call: TRBV7-9
d_call: TRBD1
clone_size: NA
cdr3_aa: CASSMRQGGKNTEAFF
cdr3_nt: TGTGCCAGCAGCATGCGACAGGGGGGCAAGAACACTGAAGCTTTCTTT

j_call: TRBJ1-4
v_call: TRBV30
d_call: NA
clone_size: NA
cdr3_aa: CAWSEHRVYNEKLFF
cdr3_nt: TGTGCCTGGAGTGAACACCGAGTATATAATGAAAAACTGTTTTTT

j_call: TRBJ2-3
v_call: TRBV7-8
d_call: NA
clone_size: NA
cdr3_aa: CASSLEGPDTQYF
cdr3_nt: TGTGCCAGCAGCCTAGAGGGCCCGGATACGCAGTATTTT

j_call: TRBJ1-6
v_call: TRBV6-1
d_call: TRBD1
clone_size: NA
cdr3_aa: CASRAGTGGHSPLHF
cdr3_nt: TGTGCCAGCAGAGCCGGGACAGGGGGACATTCACCCCTCCACTTT

j_call: TRBJ1-1
v_call: TRBV7-9
d_call: TRBD1
clone_size: NA
cdr3_aa: CASSPTPGNGQGENTEAFF
cdr3_nt: TGTGCCAGCAGCCCTACACCAGGGAACGGACAGGGGGAGAACACTGAAGCTTTCTTT

j_call: TRBJ2-7
v_call: TRBV10-3
d_call: NA
clone_size: NA
cdr3_aa: CAISESSAYEQYF
cdr3_nt: TGTGCCATCAGTGAGTCGTCGGCCTACGAGCAGTACTTC

j_call: TRBJ2-7
v_call: TRBV6-6
d_call: NA
clone_size: NA
cdr3_aa: CASSYGQSSYEQYF
cdr3_nt: TGTGCCAGCAGTTACGGACAGAGCTCCTACGAGCAGTACTTC

j_call: TRBJ1-1
v_call: TRBV6-5
d_call: NA
clone_size: NA
cdr3_aa: CASSYSMVEVDTEAFF
cdr3_nt: TGTGCCAGCAGTTACTCGATGGTAGAGGTAGATACTGAAGCTTTCTTT

j_call: TRBJ2-3
v_call: TRBV1
d_call: NA
clone_size: NA
cdr3_aa: CTSSQDSQRGGVDTQYF
cdr3_nt: TGCACCAGCAGCCAAGATTCCCAGCGGGGGGGCGTAGATACGCAGTATTTT

j_call: TRBJ2-7
v_call: TRBV29-1
d_call: NA
clone_size: once
cdr3_aa: CSGTDGYEQYF
cdr3_nt: TGCAGCGGGACGGACGGTTACGAGCAGTACTTC

j_call: TRBJ1-4
v_call: TRBV5-4
d_call: NA
clone_size: NA
cdr3_aa: CASSLIQGLDLTNEKLFF
cdr3_nt: TGTGCCAGCAGCTTGATTCAGGGTTTGGATTTAACTAATGAAAAACTGTTTTTT

j_call: TRBJ1-5
v_call: TRBV7-9
d_call: NA
clone_size: few
cdr3_aa: CASTGRDDNQPQHF
cdr3_nt: TGTGCCAGCACAGGCAGGGATGACAATCAGCCCCAGCATTTT

j_call: TRBJ2-7
v_call: TRBV11-2
d_call: NA
clone_size: NA
cdr3_aa: CASSSQAYEQYF
cdr3_nt: TGTGCCAGCAGCTCCCAAGCCTACGAGCAGTACTTC

j_call: TRBJ2-5
v_call: TRBV7-9
d_call: NA
clone_size: NA
cdr3_aa: CASSPTRKTQYF
cdr3_nt: TGTGCCAGCAGCCCTACCCGTAAGACCCAGTACTTC

j_call: TRBJ2-5
v_call: TRBV29-1
d_call: NA
clone_size: NA
cdr3_aa: CSVDTGGGPQETQYF
cdr3_nt: TGCAGCGTTGATACGGGTGGGGGCCCCCAAGAGACCCAGTACTTC

j_call: TRBJ2-7
v_call: TRBV7-9
d_call: NA
clone_size: NA
cdr3_aa: CASSPKTVSYEQYF
cdr3_nt: TGTGCCAGCAGCCCAAAGACAGTTTCCTACGAGCAGTACTTC

j_call: TRBJ1-1
v_call: TRBV5-1
d_call: NA
clone_size: NA
cdr3_aa: CASSYYQGTTEAFF
cdr3_nt: TGCGCCAGCAGCTATTATCAGGGTACCACTGAAGCTTTCTTT

j_call: TRBJ1-1
v_call: TRBV2
d_call: TRBD1
clone_size: NA
cdr3_aa: CASSDLGQGLSEAFF
cdr3_nt: TGTGCCAGCAGTGACCTCGGACAGGGGTTATCTGAAGCTTTCTTT

j_call: TRBJ2-3
v_call: TRBV5-5
d_call: TRBD2
clone_size: NA
cdr3_aa: CASSLQRGGSTDTQYF
cdr3_nt: TGTGCCAGCAGCTTGCAACGGGGGGGGAGCACAGATACGCAGTATTTT

j_call: TRBJ2-7
v_call: TRBV6-5
d_call: TRBD1
clone_size: NA
cdr3_aa: CASKGTGIYEQYF
cdr3_nt: TGTGCCAGTAAAGGGACAGGGATCTACGAGCAGTACTTC

j_call: TRBJ1-4
v_call: TRBV4-1
d_call: NA
clone_size: NA
cdr3_aa: CASSQDGIGEKLFF
cdr3_nt: TGCGCCAGCAGCCAAGACGGTATCGGTGAAAAACTGTTTTTT

j_call: TRBJ2-2
v_call: TRBV30
d_call: TRBD1
clone_size: NA
cdr3_aa: CAWKDRDRPGELFF
cdr3_nt: TGTGCCTGGAAAGACAGGGACCGGCCCGGGGAGCTGTTTTTT

j_call: TRBJ1-1
v_call: TRBV5-1
d_call: NA
clone_size: NA
cdr3_aa: CASSLNTEAFF
cdr3_nt: TGCGCCAGCAGCTTGAACACTGAAGCTTTCTTT

j_call: TRBJ1-6
v_call: TRBV14
d_call: TRBD1
clone_size: NA
cdr3_aa: CASSQTGDRPLHF
cdr3_nt: TGTGCCAGCAGCCAGACAGGGGACAGGCCCCTCCACTTT

j_call: TRBJ1-4
v_call: TRBV19
d_call: NA
clone_size: NA
cdr3_aa: CASMYTARRTNEKLFF
cdr3_nt: TGTGCCAGTATGTATACGGCTAGAAGAACTAATGAAAAACTGTTTTTT

j_call: TRBJ1-5
v_call: TRBV30
d_call: NA
clone_size: NA
cdr3_aa: CAWSSGNQPQHF
cdr3_nt: TGTGCCTGGAGCTCGGGCAATCAGCCCCAGCATTTT

j_call: TRBJ2-5
v_call: TRBV5-4
d_call: NA
clone_size: NA
cdr3_aa: CASSPNDPETQYF
cdr3_nt: TGTGCCAGCAGCCCGAACGACCCAGAGACCCAGTACTTC

j_call: TRBJ1-1
v_call: TRBV7-2
d_call: NA
clone_size: NA
cdr3_aa: CASSLTETREAFF
cdr3_nt: TGTGCCAGCAGCTTAACAGAAACTAGAGAAGCTTTCTTT

j_call: TRBJ2-3
v_call: TRBV30
d_call: NA
clone_size: NA
cdr3_aa: CAWSPGPPPADTQYF
cdr3_nt: TGTGCCTGGAGTCCTGGCCCGCCGCCCGCAGATACGCAGTATTTT

j_call: TRBJ2-7
v_call: TRBV30
d_call: NA
clone_size: NA
cdr3_aa: CAWSGIYEQYF
cdr3_nt: TGTGCCTGGTCGGGCATCTACGAGCAGTACTTC

j_call: TRBJ2-7
v_call: TRBV7-2
d_call: NA
clone_size: NA
cdr3_aa: CASSLYGTTAYEQYF
cdr3_nt: TGTGCCAGCAGCTTGTATGGGACAACTGCCTACGAGCAGTACTTC

j_call: TRBJ1-1
v_call: TRBV6-5
d_call: NA
clone_size: NA
cdr3_aa: CASSYSMDTEAFF
cdr3_nt: TGTGCCAGCAGTTACTCAATGGACACTGAAGCTTTCTTT

j_call: TRBJ1-6
v_call: TRBV15
d_call: TRBD1
clone_size: once
cdr3_aa: CATSRAGTGGANSPLHF
cdr3_nt: TGTGCCACCAGCAGAGCCGGGACAGGGGGCGCGAATTCACCCCTCCACTTT

j_call: TRBJ2-5
v_call: TRBV2
d_call: NA
clone_size: NA
cdr3_aa: CASSGAWGPETQYF
cdr3_nt: TGTGCCAGCAGTGGGGCCTGGGGACCAGAGACCCAGTACTTC

j_call: TRBJ1-1
v_call: TRBV5-1
d_call: NA
clone_size: few
cdr3_aa: CASSLVVGNTEAFF
cdr3_nt: TGCGCCAGCAGCTTGGTGGTAGGGAACACTGAAGCTTTCTTT

j_call: TRBJ1-6
v_call: TRBV23-1
d_call: NA
clone_size: NA
cdr3_aa: CASSCRQGVLSPLHF
cdr3_nt: TGCGCCAGCAGTTGCCGACAAGGAGTGCTTTCACCCCTCCACTTT

j_call: TRBJ1-4
v_call: TRBV5-1
d_call: TRBD1
clone_size: NA
cdr3_aa: CASSLAPGQQNEKLFF
cdr3_nt: TGCGCCAGCAGCTTGGCACCGGGACAGCAAAATGAAAAACTGTTTTTT

j_call: TRBJ1-4
v_call: TRBV6-5
d_call: TRBD1
clone_size: NA
cdr3_aa: CASTPGGTGTEKLFF
cdr3_nt: TGTGCCAGCACTCCCGGCGGGACAGGGACTGAAAAACTGTTTTTT

j_call: TRBJ1-6
v_call: TRBV7-2
d_call: NA
clone_size: NA
cdr3_aa: CASSDWGSPLHF
cdr3_nt: TGTGCCAGCAGCGACTGGGGTTCACCCCTCCACTTT

j_call: TRBJ2-7
v_call: TRBV5-8
d_call: NA
clone_size: NA
cdr3_aa: CASSLDVGGRDEQYF
cdr3_nt: TGTGCCAGCAGCTTGGATGTGGGGGGCAGGGACGAGCAGTACTTC

j_call: TRBJ2-7
v_call: TRBV15
d_call: NA
clone_size: NA
cdr3_aa: CATSREGRTQYF
cdr3_nt: TGTGCCACCAGCAGAGAGGGCCGCACGCAGTACTTC

j_call: TRBJ1-1
v_call: TRBV29-1
d_call: NA
clone_size: NA
cdr3_aa: CSVEGRRAEAFF
cdr3_nt: TGCAGCGTTGAAGGAAGGCGGGCTGAAGCTTTCTTT